One and the same sample provided the 2 T cell receptor beta chains below, sequenced in a study of CD8 T cells in Susac syndrome. RNA, at about 0.45 to 1 ug, was reverse transcribed with random hexamers. MiXCR was run by TCRdb on the immunoSEQ multiplex PCR reads, yielding one entry per CDR3 protein. The sample consists of some 160,000 distinct CDR3 sequences, about 90% of them appearing once. Sequencing used CD4+ T cells from PBMCs. All receptors derive from a human donor in good health.

The chain employs TRBV18 and TRBJ1-2; D gene ambiguous. Trimming took off 7 bases at V and 1 base at J, with 10 bases between the two ends. Germline values: CDR1 KGHSH, CDR2 LQKENI. This CDR3 contains 13 residues. CDR3 amino acids: CASFQSINYGYTF. Here the CDR3 DNA reads TGTGCCAGCTTCCAAAGCATTAACTATGGCTACACCTTC.

The V and J genes are TRBV6-2 or TRBV6-3 and TRBJ1-5; no clear D. Trimming cost V 5 bases and J 7 bases, with 9 bases left between them. CDR1 MNHEY and CDR2 SVGEGT come from the germline V gene. The length of the CDR3 is 12 residues. DNA for the CDR3: TGTGCCAGCAGTCCAGTAGGGCAGCCCCAGCATTTT. Translated: CASSPVGQPQHF.